The clone carrying this T cell receptor (beta chain) was found many times. Its specificity is unknown. The read gets to within 3 residues of the CDR3 end, and the germline J gene fills in the rest. The data were taken from a study of T cell clonality in common variable immunodeficiency. Study conclusions and caveats: Reportedly, TCR beta sequences from common variable immunodeficiency showed fewer deletions and N-nucleotide insertions. Shared TCRbeta clones were fewer between CVID subjects than controls. Links between repertoire features and CVID complications were heterogeneity-limited. T cell subpopulation sequencing would be needed to explain CVID clonality.

This CDR3 spans 14 amino acids. J gave up 7 bases and V 4 bases, and 7 bases lay outside the gene matches. Per germline, CDR1 GTSNPN and CDR2 SVGIG (reference sequence). The table came from immunoSEQ multiplex PCR; TCRdb's copy has only in-frame clones and leaves some out. This sample carries 30,000 to 40,000 clones, none of them present only once. This TCR came from a person aged 18 to 69 in good health. V usage is TRBV30 and J usage is TRBJ2-2, with 9 bases lining up with TRBD2. Sequencing used peripheral blood mononuclear cells. The part of the CDR3 DNA that was read is TGTGCCTGGATGGCTAGCGGGGAGGTCGGGGAG. This translates into CAWMASGEVGE. The whole CDR3 is CAWMASGEVGELFF.